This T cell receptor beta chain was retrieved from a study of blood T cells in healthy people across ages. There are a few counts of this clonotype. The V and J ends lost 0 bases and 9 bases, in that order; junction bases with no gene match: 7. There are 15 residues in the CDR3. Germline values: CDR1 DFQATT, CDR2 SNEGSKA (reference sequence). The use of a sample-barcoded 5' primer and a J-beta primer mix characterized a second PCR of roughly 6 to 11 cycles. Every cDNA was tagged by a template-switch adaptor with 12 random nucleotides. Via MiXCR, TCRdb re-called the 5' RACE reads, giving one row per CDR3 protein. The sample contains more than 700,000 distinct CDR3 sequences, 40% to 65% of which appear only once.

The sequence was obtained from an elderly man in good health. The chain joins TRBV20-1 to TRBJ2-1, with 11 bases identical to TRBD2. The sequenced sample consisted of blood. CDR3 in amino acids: CSARDKTSGSTEQFF. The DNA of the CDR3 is TGCAGTGCTAGAGATAAAACTAGCGGGAGTACTGAGCAGTTCTTC.